The 31 T cell receptor beta chains presented below share a single source sample, sequenced in a study of T cell changes during pregnancy in multiple sclerosis. The method was immunoSEQ multiplex PCR; TCRdb's version includes in-frame clones alone and lacks a portion of them. The repertoire consists of 90,000 to 95,000 clones, with 90% to 95% occurring once and the leading ten covering 3.5% to 4.5%. Here the sequenced sample was peripheral blood, taken in the first trimester of pregnancy. The receptors shown here come from a female donor with multiple sclerosis, enrolled in a pregnancy study.

This rearrangement joins TRBV15 to TRBJ2-7, with 9 bases fitting TRBD1. V lost 6 bases to trimming and J lost 3 bases; unmatched junction nucleotides: 9. Per the germline V gene, CDR1 is LNHNV and CDR2 is YYDKDF (reference sequence). The CDR3 runs 15 residues. The CDR3 loop reads CATRRGQGANYEQYF. The CDR3 DNA follows: TGTGCCACCAGACGGGGACAGGGTGCTAACTACGAGCAGTACTTC. The variable domain in full, with the rest retrieved from reference TRBV15 and TRBJ2-7, is DAMVIQNPRYQVTQFGKPVTLSCSQTLNHNVMYWYQQKSSQAPKLLFHYYDKDFNNEADTPDNFQSRRPNTSFCFLDIRSPGLGDTAMYLCATRRGQGANYEQYFGPGTRLTVT.

This clone was counted a single time. The chain recombines TRBV10-3 with TRBJ2-2; TRBD2 is a possible D gene (7 bases). CDR1 is ENHRY, CDR2 SYGVKD, per germline. This CDR3 contains 14 residues. Trimming removed 3 bases at V and 6 bases at J, with 11 bases between. The CDR3 is CAISEGGAAGELFF. Written as DNA, the CDR3 is TGTGCCATCAGTGAAGGGGGGGCCGCCGGGGAGCTGTTTTTT.

This CDR3 reads CASSSPRTGPTNEKLFF. CDR3 coding DNA: TGTGCCAGCAGCTCCCCTCGGACAGGCCCAACTAATGAAAAACTGTTTTTT. This chain uses TRBV7-9 with TRBJ1-4; TRBD1 matches at 7 bases. Germline V lookup: CDR1 SEHNR, CDR2 FQNEAQ (reference sequence). This CDR3 comprises 17 residues. V trimming: 4 bases; J trimming: 0 bases; junction bases outside the gene matches: 8.

This chain connects TRBV7-2 to TRBJ1-2; 11 bases agree with TRBD1. CDR1 SGHTA and CDR2 FQGNSA come from the germline V gene. V lost 1 base, J lost 8 bases, and 6 bases stayed unmatched. The CDR3 extends over 15 amino acids. The CDR3 loop is CASSLEDRGRRGYTF. CDR3 in DNA: TGTGCCAGCAGCTTAGAGGACAGGGGGCGCCGGGGCTACACCTTC.

The chain carries TRBV7-9 and TRBJ1-4; TRBD1 agrees at 7 bases. The trim removed 4 bases at V and 4 bases at J, leaving 6 bases unmatched. Germline V gene data show CDR1 as SEHNR and CDR2 as FQNEAQ (reference sequence). The CDR3 consists of 15 residues. The CDR3 sequence: CASSSRTGINEKLFF. The CDR3 bases are TGTGCCAGCAGCTCACGGACAGGAATTAATGAAAAACTGTTTTTT.

Note on this clone: Other DNA sequences in this specimen translate into the identical CDR3. This chain connects TRBV9 to TRBJ1-1; tentatively, D is TRBD1 (6 bases). This CDR3 comprises 13 residues. Trimming removed 3 bases at V and 5 bases at J, with 11 bases between. Germline values: CDR1 SGDLS, CDR2 YYNGEE. The CDR3 sequence: CASSAGVGTEAFF. CDR3 bases: TGTGCCAGCAGCGCAGGGGTTGGGACTGAAGCTTTCTTT.

The rearrangement links TRBV4-1 to TRBJ2-6; possible D gene TRBD2, 5 bases. Germline V gene lookup returns CDR1 MGHRA and CDR2 YSYEKL. The CDR3 loop spans 19 amino acids. The ends were cut back, 0 bases at V and 0 bases at J, with 15 bases in the middle. The CDR3 region is CASSQERAAALSGANVLTF. The CDR3 region has the DNA TGCGCCAGCAGCCAAGAAAGGGCAGCGGCCCTCTCTGGGGCCAACGTCCTGACTTTC.

The chain uses TRBV6-1 and TRBJ1-2, with 8 nucleotides matching TRBD1. From germline, CDR1 is MNHNS and CDR2 SASEGT. CDR3 length: 13 residues. J lost 6 bases, V lost 5 bases, and 5 bases had no gene match. The CDR3, as DNA: TGTGCCAGCAGTCCTACAGGGGGACATGGCTACACCTTC. Protein product: CASSPTGGHGYTF.

The chain is built from TRBV9 and TRBJ2-6; D might be TRBD1 (5 bases). V was trimmed by 0 bases and J by 1 base, leaving 5 bases between them. Germline V CDR1 and CDR2: SGDLS, YYNGEE. CDR3 length equals 15 residues. The CDR3 coding sequence is TGTGCCAGCAGCGTAGCAGGGTCTGGGGCCAACGTCCTGACTTTC. Amino acid sequence: CASSVAGSGANVLTF.

The genes are TRBV7-2 and TRBJ2-5; D might be TRBD1 (6 bases). V was shortened by 4 bases and J by 7 bases, with 19 bases between the two germline ends. This CDR3 contains 15 residues. From germline, CDR1 is SGHTA and CDR2 FQGNSA. The CDR3 spells CASSSYDRSGGTQYF. CDR3 sequence (DNA): TGTGCCAGCAGCTCCTATGACAGGTCTGGGGGGACCCAGTACTTC.

The rearrangement uses TRBV27 and TRBJ1-2; the match to TRBD1 covers 9 bases. This CDR3 has 15 residues. The germline CDR1 and CDR2 sequences are MNHEY and SMNVEV (reference sequence). J lost 8 bases, V lost 5 bases, and 12 bases had no gene match. The CDR3 DNA reads as TGTGCCAGCAGTCGGGGGGACAGGGCCTACGGGGGCTACACCTTC. It codes for CASSRGDRAYGGYTF.

This chain connects TRBV9 to TRBJ1-3; the D gene is possibly TRBD1 (6 bases). V was trimmed by 0 bases and J by 7 bases, leaving 23 bases between them. Germline assignment: CDR1 SGDLS and CDR2 YYNGEE. There are 18 residues in the CDR3. The CDR3 is CASSVDPPQTDSGNTIYF. CDR3 bases: TGTGCCAGCAGCGTAGATCCCCCTCAAACGGACAGTGGGAACACCATATATTTT.

V gene TRBV11-1 combines with J gene TRBJ2-3, with TRBD2 as a possible D gene (5 bases). The CDR3 sequence is 14 residues long. CDR1 is SGHAT and CDR2 is FQDESV in the germline V gene (reference sequence). Trimming removed 3 bases from V and 9 bases from J, with 16 bases in between. CDR3 sequence reads: CASSFRSTGSTQYF. The CDR3 nucleotides are TGTGCCAGCAGCTTCAGATCGACGGGGTCCACGCAGTATTTT.

In DNA, the CDR3 is TGTGCCAGCAGCCAAGAGTCCAGGACAGGGGGCGCAGATACGCAGTATTTT. Protein sequence: CASSQESRTGGADTQYF. The V and J genes are TRBV14 and TRBJ2-3, with TRBD1 identical over 11 bases. J gave up 4 bases and V 0 bases, and 6 bases lay outside the gene matches. This CDR3 is built from 17 residues. CDR1 SGHDN and CDR2 FVKESK come from the germline V gene.

The chain uses TRBV6-5 and TRBJ1-5; 7 bases match TRBD1. The J segment lost 5 bases and the V segment lost 5 bases, leaving 6 bases of the junction unmatched. Germline loops: CDR1 MNHEY, CDR2 SVGAGI. CDR3 size: 14 residues. This CDR3 is CASSDGTDDQPQHF. In DNA form, the CDR3 reads TGTGCCAGCAGTGACGGGACAGATGATCAGCCCCAGCATTTT.

The chain combines TRBV19 with TRBJ1-2; D is unresolved. V lost 3 bases, J lost 0 bases, and 11 bases lay in between. The germline V gene encodes CDR1 LNHDA and CDR2 SQIVND (reference sequence). The CDR3 is 15 residues long. The CDR3 is CASSMRAGANYGYTF. The CDR3 nucleotides are TGTGCCAGTAGTATGCGGGCAGGAGCTAACTATGGCTACACCTTC.

The chain employs TRBV6-5 and TRBJ2-1, with D perhaps matching TRBD1 (6 bases). The V and J ends lost 6 bases and 0 bases respectively, with 12 bases between them. The CDR3 totals 15 residues. CDR1 and CDR2 from the germline V gene are MNHEY and SVGAGI. The CDR3 DNA sequence: TGTGCCAGCAGGGTGGGGGCCCTCTCCTACAATGAGCAGTTCTTC. Encoded protein: CASRVGALSYNEQFF.

The rearrangement joins TRBV5-4 to TRBJ2-3; TRBD2 matches at 10 bases. This CDR3 is built from 16 residues. J was trimmed by 1 base and V by 0 bases; bases with no gene match: 2. Germline V gene data show CDR1 as SGHNT and CDR2 as YYREEE (reference sequence). As DNA, the CDR3 is TGTGCCAGCAGCTTGGAAGCGGGGGGGGGCACAGATACGCAGTATTTT. This translates into CASSLEAGGGTDTQYF.

The rearrangement uses TRBV4-1 and TRBJ1-1; TRBD1 matches at 8 bases. This CDR3 region has 17 residues. Trimming took 0 bases from V and 0 from J; bases not matched to a gene: 6. CDR1 is MGHRA and CDR2 is YSYEKL in the germline V gene. The CDR3: CASSQETAGGMNTEAFF. DNA for the CDR3: TGCGCCAGCAGCCAAGAAACGGCAGGGGGCATGAACACTGAAGCTTTCTTT.

The genes are TRBV18 and TRBJ1-4; 8 nucleotides line up with TRBD1. Germline CDR1 and CDR2: KGHSH and LQKENI. V lost 1 base, J lost 4 bases, and 2 bases stayed unmatched. This CDR3 contains 15 residues. The CDR3 spells CASSPLGQGNEKLFF. CDR3 DNA: TGTGCCAGCTCACCACTTGGACAGGGTAATGAAAAACTGTTTTTT.

Concerning this clone: One end of the junction fails to match germline, which may point to a read error. The V call is TRBV7-7, the J call TRBJ2-5; TRBD1 agrees at 9 bases. The CDR3 covers 16 residues. Germline V gene lookup returns CDR1 SSHAT and CDR2 FNYEAQ (reference sequence). This CDR3 reads CASSLVQGQGLETQYF. CDR3 nucleotide sequence: TGTGCTAGCAGCTTAGTTCAAGGACAGGGGCTAGAGACCCAGTACTTC. Filled out from reference TRBV7-7 and TRBJ2-5, the complete variable domain reads GAGVSQSPRYKVTKRGQDVTLRCDPISSHATLYWYQQALGQGPEFLTYFNYEAQPDKSGLPSDRFSAERPEGSISTLTIQRTEQRDSAMYRCASSLVQGQGLETQYFGPGTRLLVL.

This clone was found once. The gene calls are TRBV19 and TRBJ2-1; 9 bases are shared with TRBD1. Losses at the gene ends were 5 bases for V and 14 bases for J; bases not matched to a gene: 7. There are 12 residues in the CDR3. Germline-derived CDR1 and CDR2 are LNHDA and SQIVND (reference sequence). The CDR3 DNA is TGTGCCAGTAGTGGTACGGGACAGGGTGAGTTCTTC. Translating it yields CASSGTGQGEFF.

The chain employs TRBV6-6 and TRBJ1-3, with TRBD1 as a possible D gene (6 bases). V lost 5 bases, J lost 2 bases, and 10 bases lay in between. The CDR3 runs to 14 residues. The germline gives CDR1 MNHNY, CDR2 SVGAGI (reference sequence). The CDR3, as DNA: TGTGCCAGCAGTAACAGGGTAGCTGGAAACACCATATATTTT. Translation gives CASSNRVAGNTIYF.

This chain joins TRBV5-4 and TRBJ2-6; TRBD2 matches 12 bases. From germline, CDR1 is SGHNT and CDR2 YYREEE (reference sequence). With V trimmed by 0 bases and J by 0 bases, 4 bases remained unmatched. This CDR3 contains 19 residues. The CDR3 nucleotides are TGTGCCAGCAGCTTGGGTCTAGCGGGGGGGTCCTCTGGGGCCAACGTCCTGACTTTC. Translating it yields CASSLGLAGGSSGANVLTF.

The sample holds one count of this clone. V is TRBV6-1 and J is TRBJ2-7; D may be TRBD2 (6 bases). V lost 4 bases and J 7 bases, leaving 14 bases between the germline ends. The germline gives CDR1 MNHNS, CDR2 SASEGT. CDR3 length: 13 residues. The CDR3 nucleotides read TGTGCCAGCAGTGCAGCGGGCAGGGCAGAGCAGTACTTC. Amino acid sequence: CASSAAGRAEQYF.

This chain connects TRBV19 to TRBJ1-5, with D possibly being TRBD1 (5 bases). Trimming cost V 7 bases and J 3 bases, with 13 bases left between them. The germline V gene has CDR1 LNHDA and CDR2 SQIVND (reference sequence). The CDR3 has 14 amino acids. CDR3 nucleotide sequence: TGTGCCAGTATCCCGGCGGGACCCAATCAGCCCCAGCATTTT. It specifies CASIPAGPNQPQHF.

V is TRBV30 and J is TRBJ1-2, with 7 positions matching TRBD1. Germline values: CDR1 GTSNPN, CDR2 SVGIG (reference sequence). Trimming at V came to 1 base and at J to 6 bases, leaving 14 bases not matched to a gene. The CDR3 is 16 residues long. Here the CDR3 reads CAWSAPTRTGGDGYTF. In nucleotides, the CDR3 is TGTGCCTGGAGTGCTCCAACACGGACAGGAGGGGATGGCTACACCTTC. Full variable domain (remainder filled in from reference TRBV30 and TRBJ1-2): SQTIHQWPATLVQPVGSPLSLECTVEGTSNPNLYWYRQAAGRGLQLLFYSVGIGQISSEVPQNLSASRPQDRQFILSSKKLLLSDSGFYLCAWSAPTRTGGDGYTFGSGTRLTVV.

V gene TRBV6-6 combines with J gene TRBJ2-1; D possibly corresponds to TRBD1 (5 bases). The CDR3 totals 15 residues. Germline V CDR1 and CDR2: MNHNY, SVGAGI (reference sequence). The V end was cut by 2 bases, the J end by 3 bases, with 11 bases between. The DNA of the CDR3 is TGTGCCAGCAGTTACGGGGCAGGGAACTACAATGAGCAGTTCTTC. Translation: CASSYGAGNYNEQFF.

J is TRBJ1-1 and V is TRBV30; tentative D call: TRBD1 (5 bases). The ends were cut back, 3 bases at V and 2 bases at J, with 10 bases in the middle. Germline V CDR1 and CDR2: GTSNPN, SVGIG (reference sequence). This CDR3 spans 13 amino acids. This CDR3 is CAWRIGTNTEAFF. The CDR3 coding sequence is TGTGCCTGGAGGATAGGGACTAACACTGAAGCTTTCTTT.

This clone came up once. V and J are TRBV19 and TRBJ1-5, with 8 bases lining up with TRBD1. Trimming cost V 4 bases and J 4 bases; bases outside gene matches: 6. This CDR3 comprises 15 residues. The germline CDR1 and CDR2 sequences are LNHDA and SQIVND (reference sequence). Here the CDR3 DNA reads TGTGCCAGTAGTACTGACAGGGGACGAAATCAGCCCCAGCATTTT. It translates to CASSTDRGRNQPQHF.

The CDR3 here is CATSRDRDRGRDNSNQPQHF. Written as DNA, the CDR3 is TGTGCCACCAGCAGAGACCGGGACAGGGGGCGGGATAATAGCAATCAGCCCCAGCATTTT. The rearrangement links TRBV15 to TRBJ1-5; TRBD1 agrees at 12 bases. Germline loops: CDR1 LNHNV, CDR2 YYDKDF (reference sequence). V dropped 0 bases and J dropped 0; count of bases not matched to a gene: 9. The CDR3 runs to 20 residues.